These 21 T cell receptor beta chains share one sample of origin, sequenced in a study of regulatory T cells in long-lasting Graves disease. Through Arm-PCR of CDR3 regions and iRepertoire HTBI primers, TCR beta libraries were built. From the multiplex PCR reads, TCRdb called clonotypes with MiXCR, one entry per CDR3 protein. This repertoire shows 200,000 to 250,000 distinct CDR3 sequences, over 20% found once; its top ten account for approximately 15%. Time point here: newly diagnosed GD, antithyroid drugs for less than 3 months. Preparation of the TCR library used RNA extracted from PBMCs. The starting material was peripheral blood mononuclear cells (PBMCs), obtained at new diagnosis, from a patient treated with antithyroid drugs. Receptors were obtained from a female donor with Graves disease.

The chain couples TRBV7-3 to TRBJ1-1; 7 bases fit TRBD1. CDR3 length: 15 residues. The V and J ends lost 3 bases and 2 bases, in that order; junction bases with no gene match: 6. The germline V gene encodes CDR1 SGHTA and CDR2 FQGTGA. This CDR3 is CASSFLTGLNTEAFF. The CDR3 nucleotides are TGTGCCAGCAGCTTCCTGACAGGGTTAAACACTGAAGCTTTCTTT.

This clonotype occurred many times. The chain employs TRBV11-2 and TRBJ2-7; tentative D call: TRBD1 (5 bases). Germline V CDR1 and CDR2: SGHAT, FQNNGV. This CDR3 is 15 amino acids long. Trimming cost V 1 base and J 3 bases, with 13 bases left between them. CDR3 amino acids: CASSLARGHRYEQYF. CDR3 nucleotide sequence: TGTGCCAGCAGCTTAGCCCGCGGACACCGCTACGAGCAGTACTTC.

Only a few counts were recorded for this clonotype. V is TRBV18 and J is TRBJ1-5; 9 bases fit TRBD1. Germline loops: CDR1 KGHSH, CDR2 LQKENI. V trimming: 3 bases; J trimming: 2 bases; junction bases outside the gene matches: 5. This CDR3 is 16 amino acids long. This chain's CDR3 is CASSPGTGRGNQPQHF. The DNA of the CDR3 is TGTGCCAGCTCACCCGGGACAGGGCGAGGCAATCAGCCCCAGCATTTT. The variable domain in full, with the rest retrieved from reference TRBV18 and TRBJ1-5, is NAGVMQNPRHLVRRRGQEARLRCSPMKGHSHVYWYRQLPEEGLKFMVYLQKENIIDESGMPKERFSAEFPKEGPSILRIQQVVRGDSAAYFCASSPGTGRGNQPQHFGDGTRLSIL.

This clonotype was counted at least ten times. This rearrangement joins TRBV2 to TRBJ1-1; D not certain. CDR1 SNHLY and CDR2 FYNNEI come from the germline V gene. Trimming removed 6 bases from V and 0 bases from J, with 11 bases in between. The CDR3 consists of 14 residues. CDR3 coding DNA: TGTGCCAGCAGCTGGAGAAACTTGAACACTGAAGCTTTCTTT. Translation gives CASSWRNLNTEAFF. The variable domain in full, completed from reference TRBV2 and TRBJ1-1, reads EPEVTQTPSHQVTQMGQEVILRCVPISNHLYFYWYRQILGQKVEFLVSFYNNEISEKSEIFDDQFSVERPDGSNFTLKIRSTKLEDSAMYFCASSWRNLNTEAFFGQGTRLTVV.

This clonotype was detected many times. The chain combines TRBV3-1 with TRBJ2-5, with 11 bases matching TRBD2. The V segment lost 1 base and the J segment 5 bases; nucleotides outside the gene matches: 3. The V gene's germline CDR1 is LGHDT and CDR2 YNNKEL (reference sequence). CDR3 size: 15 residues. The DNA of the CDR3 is TGTGCCAGCAGCCAAGCTAGCGGGAGGATGGAGACCCAGTACTTC. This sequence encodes CASSQASGRMETQYF.

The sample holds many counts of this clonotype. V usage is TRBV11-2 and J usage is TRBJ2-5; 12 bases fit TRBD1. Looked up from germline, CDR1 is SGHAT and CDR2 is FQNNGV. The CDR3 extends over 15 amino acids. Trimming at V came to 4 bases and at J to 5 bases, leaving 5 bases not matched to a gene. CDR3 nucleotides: TGTGCCAGCAGCTCCGGGACAGGGGGCTCGGAGACCCAGTACTTC. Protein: CASSSGTGGSETQYF.

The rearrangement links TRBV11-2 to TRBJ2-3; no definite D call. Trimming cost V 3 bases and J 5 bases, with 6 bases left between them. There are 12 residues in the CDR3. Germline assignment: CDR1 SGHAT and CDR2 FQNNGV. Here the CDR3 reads CASSLSGDTQYF. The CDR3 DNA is TGTGCCAGCAGCTTGTCAGGAGATACGCAGTATTTT.

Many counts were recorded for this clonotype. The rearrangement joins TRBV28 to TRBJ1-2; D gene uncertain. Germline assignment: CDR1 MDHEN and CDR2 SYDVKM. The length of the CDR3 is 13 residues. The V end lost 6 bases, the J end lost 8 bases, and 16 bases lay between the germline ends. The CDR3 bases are TGTGCCAGCAGCCCCGGGCCGGAGGGAGGCTACACCTTC. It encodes CASSPGPEGGYTF.

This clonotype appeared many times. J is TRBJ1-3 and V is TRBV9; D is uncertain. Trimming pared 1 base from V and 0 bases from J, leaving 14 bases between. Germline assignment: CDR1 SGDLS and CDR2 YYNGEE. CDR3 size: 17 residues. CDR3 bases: TGTGCCAGCAGCGTAAGTCCAGGCCTAAACTCTGGAAACACCATATATTTT. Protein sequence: CASSVSPGLNSGNTIYF. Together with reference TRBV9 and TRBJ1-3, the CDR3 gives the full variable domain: DSGVTQTPKHLITATGQRVTLRCSPRSGDLSVYWYQQSLDQGLQFLIQYYNGEERAKGNILERFSAQQFPDLHSELNLSSLELGDSALYFCASSVSPGLNSGNTIYFGEGSWLTVV.

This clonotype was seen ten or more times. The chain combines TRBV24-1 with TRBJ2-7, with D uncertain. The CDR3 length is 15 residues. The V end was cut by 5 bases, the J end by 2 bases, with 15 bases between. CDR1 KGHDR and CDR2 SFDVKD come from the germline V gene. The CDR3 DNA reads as TGTGCCACCAGTGTTGGAAGAAACGGCCCCTACGAGCAGTACTTC. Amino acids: CATSVGRNGPYEQYF.

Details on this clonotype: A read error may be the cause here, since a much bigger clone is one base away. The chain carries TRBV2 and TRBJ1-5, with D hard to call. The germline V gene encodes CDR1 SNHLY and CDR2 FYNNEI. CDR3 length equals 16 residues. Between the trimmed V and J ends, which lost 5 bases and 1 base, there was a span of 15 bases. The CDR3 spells CASSFATLGSNQPQHF. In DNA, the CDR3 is TGTGCCAGCAGTTTTGCGACCCTGGGGAGCAATCAGCCCCAGCATTTT. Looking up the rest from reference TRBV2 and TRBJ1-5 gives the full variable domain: EPEVTQTPSHQVTQMGQEVILRCVPISNHLYFYWYRQILGQKVEFLVSFYNNEISEKSEIFDDQFSVERPDGSNFTLKIRSTKLEDSAMYFCASSFATLGSNQPQHFGDGTRLSIL.

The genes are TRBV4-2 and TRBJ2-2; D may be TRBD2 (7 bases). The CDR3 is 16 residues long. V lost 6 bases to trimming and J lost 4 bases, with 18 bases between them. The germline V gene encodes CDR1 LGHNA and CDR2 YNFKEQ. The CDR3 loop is CASSEGGGLTTGELFF. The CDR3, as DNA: TGTGCCAGCAGTGAGGGGGGGGGGTTGACCACCGGGGAGCTGTTTTTT.

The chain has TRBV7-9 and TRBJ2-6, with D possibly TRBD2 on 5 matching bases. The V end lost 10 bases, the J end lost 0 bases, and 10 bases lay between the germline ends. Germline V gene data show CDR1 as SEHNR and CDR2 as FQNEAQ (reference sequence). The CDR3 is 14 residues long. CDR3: CAIHRGSGANVLTF. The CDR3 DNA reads TGTGCCATCCATCGGGGCTCTGGGGCCAACGTCCTGACTTTC. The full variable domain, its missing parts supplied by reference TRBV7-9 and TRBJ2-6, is DTGVSQNPRHKITKRGQNVTFRCDPISEHNRLYWYRQTLGQGPEFLTYFQNEAQLEKSRLLSDRFSAERPKGSFSTLEIQRTEQGDSAMYLCAIHRGSGANVLTFGAGSRLTVL.

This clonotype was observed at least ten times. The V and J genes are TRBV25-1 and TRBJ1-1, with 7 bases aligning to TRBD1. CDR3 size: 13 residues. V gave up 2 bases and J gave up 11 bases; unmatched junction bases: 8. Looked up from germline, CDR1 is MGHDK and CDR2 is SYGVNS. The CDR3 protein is CASSEADRAGAFF. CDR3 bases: TGTGCCAGCAGTGAAGCCGACAGGGCAGGGGCTTTCTTT.

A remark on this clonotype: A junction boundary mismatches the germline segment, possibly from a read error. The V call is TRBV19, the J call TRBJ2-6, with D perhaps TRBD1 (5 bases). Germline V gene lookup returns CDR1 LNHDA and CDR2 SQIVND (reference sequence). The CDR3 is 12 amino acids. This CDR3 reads CASSTGANALTF. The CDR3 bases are TGTGCCAGTAGTACTGGGGCCAACGCCCTGACTTTC.

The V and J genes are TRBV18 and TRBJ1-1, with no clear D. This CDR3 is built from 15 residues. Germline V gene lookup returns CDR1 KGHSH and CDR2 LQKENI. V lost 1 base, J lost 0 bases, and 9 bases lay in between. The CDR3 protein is CASSPQSHVNTEAFF. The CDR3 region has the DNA TGTGCCAGCTCACCACAGTCCCACGTGAACACTGAAGCTTTCTTT. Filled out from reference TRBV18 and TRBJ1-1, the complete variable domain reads NAGVMQNPRHLVRRRGQEARLRCSPMKGHSHVYWYRQLPEEGLKFMVYLQKENIIDESGMPKERFSAEFPKEGPSILRIQQVVRGDSAAYFCASSPQSHVNTEAFFGQGTRLTVV.

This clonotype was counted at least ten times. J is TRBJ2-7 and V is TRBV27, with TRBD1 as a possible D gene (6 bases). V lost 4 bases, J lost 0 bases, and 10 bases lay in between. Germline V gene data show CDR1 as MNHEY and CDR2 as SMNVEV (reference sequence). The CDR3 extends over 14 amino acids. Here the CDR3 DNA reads TGTGCCAGCAGTTCCGACAGGTTCTCCTACGAGCAGTACTTC. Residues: CASSSDRFSYEQYF.

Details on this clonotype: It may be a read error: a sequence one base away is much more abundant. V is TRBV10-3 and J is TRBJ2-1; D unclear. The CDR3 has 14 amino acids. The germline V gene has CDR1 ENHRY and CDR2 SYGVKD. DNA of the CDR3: TGTGCCATCAGTGAGTCGGGAAGCTACAATGAGAAGTTCTTC. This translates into CAISESGSYNEKFF.

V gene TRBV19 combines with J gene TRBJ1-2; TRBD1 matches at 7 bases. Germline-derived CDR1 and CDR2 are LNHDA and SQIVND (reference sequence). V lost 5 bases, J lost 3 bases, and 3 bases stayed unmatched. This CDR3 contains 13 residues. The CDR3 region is CASSDRADYGYTF. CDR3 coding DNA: TGTGCCAGTAGTGACAGGGCGGACTATGGCTACACCTTC.

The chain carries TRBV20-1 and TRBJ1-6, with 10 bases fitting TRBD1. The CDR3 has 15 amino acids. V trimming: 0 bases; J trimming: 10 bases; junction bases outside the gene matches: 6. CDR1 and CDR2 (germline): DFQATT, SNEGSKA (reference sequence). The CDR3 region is CSARDGTGVQSPLHF. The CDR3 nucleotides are TGCAGTGCTAGAGATGGGACAGGGGTCCAGTCACCCCTCCACTTT.

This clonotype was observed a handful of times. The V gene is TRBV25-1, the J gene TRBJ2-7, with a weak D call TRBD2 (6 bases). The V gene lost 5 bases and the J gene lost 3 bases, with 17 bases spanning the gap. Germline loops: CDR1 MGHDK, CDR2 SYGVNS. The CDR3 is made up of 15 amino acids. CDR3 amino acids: CASSPASGGIYEQYF. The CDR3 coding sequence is TGTGCCAGCAGTCCAGCATCGGGCGGGATCTACGAGCAGTACTTC.